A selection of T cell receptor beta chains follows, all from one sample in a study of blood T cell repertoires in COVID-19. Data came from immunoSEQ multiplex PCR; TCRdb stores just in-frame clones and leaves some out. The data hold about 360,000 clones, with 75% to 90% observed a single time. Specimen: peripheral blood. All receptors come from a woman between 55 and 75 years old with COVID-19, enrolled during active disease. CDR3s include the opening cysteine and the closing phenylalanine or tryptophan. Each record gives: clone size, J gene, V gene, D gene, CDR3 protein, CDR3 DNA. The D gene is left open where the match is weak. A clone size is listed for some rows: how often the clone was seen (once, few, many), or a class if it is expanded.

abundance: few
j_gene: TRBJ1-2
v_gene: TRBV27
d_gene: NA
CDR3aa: CASSRQVTNYGYTF
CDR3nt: TGTGCCAGCAGCCGACAGGTGACTAACTATGGCTACACCTTC

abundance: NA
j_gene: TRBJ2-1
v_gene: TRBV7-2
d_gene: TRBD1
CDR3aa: CASSSSGQGGNEQFF
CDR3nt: TGTGCCAGCAGCTCCTCGGGACAGGGAGGAAATGAGCAGTTCTTC

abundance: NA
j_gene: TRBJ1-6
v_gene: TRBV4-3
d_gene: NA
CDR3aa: CASSQDWGIYNSPLHF
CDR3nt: TGCGCCAGCAGCCAAGATTGGGGCATCTATAATTCACCCCTCCACTTT

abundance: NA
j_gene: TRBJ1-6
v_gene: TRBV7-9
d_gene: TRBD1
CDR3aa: CASSLGDREGSPLHF
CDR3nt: TGTGCCAGCAGCTTAGGGGACAGGGAAGGTTCACCCCTCCACTTT

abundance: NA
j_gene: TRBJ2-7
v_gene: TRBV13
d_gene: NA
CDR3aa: CASSAGTPSYEQYF
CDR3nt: TGTGCCAGCAGCGCCGGGACACCGTCCTACGAGCAGTACTTC

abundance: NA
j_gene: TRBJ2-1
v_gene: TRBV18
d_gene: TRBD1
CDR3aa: CASSPTPGTDNEQFF
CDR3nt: TGTGCCAGCTCACCTACCCCCGGGACAGACAATGAGCAGTTCTTC

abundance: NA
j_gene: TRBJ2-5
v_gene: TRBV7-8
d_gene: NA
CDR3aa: CASSLVGTGKETQYF
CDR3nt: TGTGCCAGCAGCTTAGTGGGTACAGGGAAAGAGACCCAGTACTTC

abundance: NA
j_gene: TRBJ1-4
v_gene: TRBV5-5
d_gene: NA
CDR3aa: CASDRGTAANEKLFF
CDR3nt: TGTGCCAGCGACCGAGGCACTGCCGCTAATGAAAAACTGTTTTTT

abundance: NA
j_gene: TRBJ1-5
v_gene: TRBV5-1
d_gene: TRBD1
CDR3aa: CASSPGTGAGNQPQHF
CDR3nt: TGCGCCAGCAGTCCCGGGACAGGGGCGGGCAATCAGCCCCAGCATTTT

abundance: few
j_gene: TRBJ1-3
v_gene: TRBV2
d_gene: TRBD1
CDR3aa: CASNGQGWGNTIYF
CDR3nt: TGTGCCAGCAACGGACAGGGTTGGGGAAACACCATATATTTT

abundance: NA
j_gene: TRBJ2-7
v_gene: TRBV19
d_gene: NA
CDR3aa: CAREGPAHYEQYF
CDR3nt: TGTGCCAGGGAGGGCCCAGCCCACTACGAGCAGTACTTC

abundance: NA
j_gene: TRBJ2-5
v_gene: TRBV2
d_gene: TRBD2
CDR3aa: CASRVAGQETQYF
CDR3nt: TGTGCCAGCCGGGTAGCGGGGCAAGAGACCCAGTACTTC

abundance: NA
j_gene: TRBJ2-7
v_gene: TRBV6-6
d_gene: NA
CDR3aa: CASSYGFGVEQYF
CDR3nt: TGTGCCAGCAGTTACGGGTTCGGGGTCGAGCAGTACTTC

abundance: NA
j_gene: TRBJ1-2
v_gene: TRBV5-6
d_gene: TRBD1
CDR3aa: CASSLLAGGRYGYTF
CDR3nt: TGTGCCAGCAGCTTGCTGGCAGGGGGTCGGTATGGCTACACCTTC

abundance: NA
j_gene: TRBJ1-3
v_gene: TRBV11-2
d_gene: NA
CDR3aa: CASSRDGISGNTIYF
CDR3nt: TGTGCCAGCAGCCGTGACGGGATCTCTGGAAACACCATATATTTT

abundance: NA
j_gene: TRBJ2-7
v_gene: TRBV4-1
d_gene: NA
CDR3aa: CASSSYTSSYEQYF
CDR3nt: TGCGCCAGCAGCTCGTACACTAGCTCCTACGAGCAGTACTTC

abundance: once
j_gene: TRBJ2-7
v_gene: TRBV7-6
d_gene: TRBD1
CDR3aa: CASSLAGGTGGFSYEQYF
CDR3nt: TGTGCCAGCAGCTTAGCGGGCGGGACAGGGGGCTTCTCCTACGAGCAGTACTTC

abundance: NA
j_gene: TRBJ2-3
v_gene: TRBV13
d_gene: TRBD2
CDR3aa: CASSWISGGTSTDTQYF
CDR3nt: TGTGCCAGCAGCTGGATTAGCGGGGGAACAAGCACAGATACGCAGTATTTT

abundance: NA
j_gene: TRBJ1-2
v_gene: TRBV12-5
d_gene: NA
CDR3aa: CASGLSWTGDYGYTF
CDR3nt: TGTGCTAGTGGTTTGTCATGGACGGGGGATTATGGCTACACCTTC

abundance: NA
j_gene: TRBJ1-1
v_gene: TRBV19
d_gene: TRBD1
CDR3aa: CASRPERDRGLLATEAFF
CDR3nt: TGTGCCAGTAGGCCTGAGCGGGACAGGGGGTTATTGGCCACTGAAGCTTTCTTT

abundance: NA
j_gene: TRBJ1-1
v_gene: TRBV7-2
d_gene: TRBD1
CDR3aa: CASSLWTGDEAFF
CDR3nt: TGTGCCAGCAGCTTATGGACAGGGGATGAAGCTTTCTTT

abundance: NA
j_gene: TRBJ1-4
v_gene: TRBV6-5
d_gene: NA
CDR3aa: CASSWGGNEKLFF
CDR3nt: TGTGCCAGCAGTTGGGGGGGAAATGAAAAACTGTTTTTT

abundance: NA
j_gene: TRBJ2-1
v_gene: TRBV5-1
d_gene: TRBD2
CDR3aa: CASGTSGASEQFF
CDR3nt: TGCGCCAGCGGGACTAGCGGGGCTAGTGAGCAGTTCTTC

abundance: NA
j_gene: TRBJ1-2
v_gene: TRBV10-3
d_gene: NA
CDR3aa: CAISESTGQGGYTF
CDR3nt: TGTGCCATCAGTGAGTCCACAGGGCAGGGAGGCTACACCTTC

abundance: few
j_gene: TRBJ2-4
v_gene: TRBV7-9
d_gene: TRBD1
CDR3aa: CASSPGPGQEKNIQYF
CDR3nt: TGTGCCAGCAGCCCGGGTCCGGGACAGGAAAAAAACATTCAGTACTTC

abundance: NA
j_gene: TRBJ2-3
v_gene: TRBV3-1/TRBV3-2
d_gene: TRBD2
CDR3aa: CASSKRGGAGDTQYF
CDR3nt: TGTGCCAGCAGCAAACGCGGGGGGGCGGGAGATACGCAGTATTTT

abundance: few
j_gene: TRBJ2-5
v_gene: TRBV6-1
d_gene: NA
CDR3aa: CASSEQGGETQYF
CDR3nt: TGTGCCAGCAGTGAACAGGGTGGGGAGACCCAGTACTTC

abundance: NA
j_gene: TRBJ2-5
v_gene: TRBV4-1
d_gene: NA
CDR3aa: CASRQEGLGRGGEETQYF
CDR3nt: TGCGCCAGCAGACAAGAGGGGCTGGGAAGGGGTGGAGAAGAGACCCAGTACTTC

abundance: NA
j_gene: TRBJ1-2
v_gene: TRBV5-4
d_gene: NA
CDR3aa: CASSLETPSPYLPYGYTF
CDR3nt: TGTGCCAGCAGCTTGGAAACCCCTAGTCCGTACTTACCATATGGCTACACCTTC

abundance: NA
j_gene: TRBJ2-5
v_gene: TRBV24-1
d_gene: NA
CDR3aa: CATSDHRQDQETQYF
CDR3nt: TGTGCCACCAGTGACCATAGACAGGACCAAGAGACCCAGTACTTC

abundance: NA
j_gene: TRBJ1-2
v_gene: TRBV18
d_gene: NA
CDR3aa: CASSPGEEGYTF
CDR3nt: TGTGCCAGCTCACCAGGGGAGGAGGGCTACACCTTC

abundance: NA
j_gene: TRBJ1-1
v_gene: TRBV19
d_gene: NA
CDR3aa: CASTRGGNTEAFF
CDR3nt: TGTGCCAGTACCAGAGGGGGTAACACTGAAGCTTTCTTT

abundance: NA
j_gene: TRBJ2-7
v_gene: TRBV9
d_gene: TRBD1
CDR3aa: CASSRDRDSYEQYF
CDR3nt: TGTGCCAGCAGCCGGGACAGGGATTCCTACGAGCAGTACTTC

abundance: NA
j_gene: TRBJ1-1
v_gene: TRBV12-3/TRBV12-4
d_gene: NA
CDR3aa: CASSLHQRAFF
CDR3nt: TGTGCCAGCAGTTTACATCAGCGAGCTTTCTTT

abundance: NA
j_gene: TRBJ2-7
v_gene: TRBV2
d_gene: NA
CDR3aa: CASTQGYSSYEQYF
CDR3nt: TGTGCCAGCACCCAGGGCTATAGCTCCTACGAGCAGTACTTC

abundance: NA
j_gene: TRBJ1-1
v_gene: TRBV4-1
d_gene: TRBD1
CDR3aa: CASSQEPGGLLLGDTEAFF
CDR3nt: TGCGCCAGCAGCCAAGAACCAGGGGGCCTTCTTTTAGGCGACACTGAAGCTTTCTTT

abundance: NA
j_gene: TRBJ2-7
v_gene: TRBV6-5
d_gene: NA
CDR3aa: CASSYSSDYEQYF
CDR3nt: TGTGCCAGCAGTTACTCCAGCGACTACGAGCAGTACTTC

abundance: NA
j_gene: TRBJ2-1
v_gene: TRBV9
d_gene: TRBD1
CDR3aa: CASSRSGQGRYNEQFF
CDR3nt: TGTGCCAGCAGCCGTTCCGGACAGGGTCGATACAATGAGCAGTTCTTC

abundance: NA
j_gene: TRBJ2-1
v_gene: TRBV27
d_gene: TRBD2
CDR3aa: CASSLIGSGAYNEQFF
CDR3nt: TGTGCCAGCAGTTTAATCGGTAGCGGGGCCTACAATGAGCAGTTCTTC

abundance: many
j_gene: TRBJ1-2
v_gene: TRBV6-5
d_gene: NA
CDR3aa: CASSRGNYGYTF
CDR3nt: TGTGCCAGCAGCAGGGGAAACTATGGCTACACCTTC

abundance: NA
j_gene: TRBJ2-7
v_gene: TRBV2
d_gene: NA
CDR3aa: CASSSYEQYF
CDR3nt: TGTGCCAGCAGCTCGTACGAGCAGTACTTC

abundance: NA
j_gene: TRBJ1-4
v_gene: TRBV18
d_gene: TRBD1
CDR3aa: CASSPDRAGNEKLFF
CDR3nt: TGTGCCAGCTCACCGGACAGGGCTGGTAATGAAAAACTGTTTTTT

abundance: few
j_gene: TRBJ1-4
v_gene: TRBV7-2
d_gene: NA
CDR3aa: CASSPQGGATNEKLFF
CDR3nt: TGTGCCAGCAGCCCCCAAGGAGGGGCCACTAATGAAAAACTGTTTTTT